This T cell receptor (beta chain) emerged from a study of OX40 agonist ivuxolimab in advanced cancers. The V gene's germline CDR1 is SGHRS and CDR2 YFSETQ. V was clipped by 4 bases and J by 4 bases, with 17 bases between them. The CDR3 runs 15 residues. Only in-frame clones appear in the TCRdb table, and some are missing; sequencing was by immunoSEQ multiplex PCR. The sample includes 75,000 to 95,000 clones, around 83% of them seen just once. The chain is built from TRBV5-1 and TRBJ1-1, with a tentative D call TRBD1 (6 bases). The TCR sequence derives from an adult with an advanced solid tumor such as melanoma, head and neck, liver or kidney cancer. Sequencing was performed on CD4+ or CD8+ T cells sorted from blood, taken in a trial of the OX40 agonist ivuxolimab. The CDR3 loop is CASSRITGRGTEAFF. The CDR3 region has the DNA TGCGCCAGCAGCCGTATTACAGGGAGGGGCACTGAAGCTTTCTTT.